Following are 10 T cell receptor beta chains from one sample sequenced in a study of blood T cell repertoires in COVID-19. The repertoire was sequenced with immunoSEQ multiplex PCR; TCRdb's copy has only in-frame clones and lacks some. Here the sample spans under 200,000 clones, 60% to 80% being singletons. The sequenced sample was peripheral blood. These receptors were collected from a man aged 60 to 75 with active or convalescent COVID-19.

This rearrangement joins TRBV5-6 to TRBJ1-1; D is uncertain. V lost 7 bases and J 5 bases, leaving 18 bases between the germline ends. CDR3 size: 14 residues. The germline gives CDR1 SGHDT, CDR2 YYEEEE. The CDR3 is CASLETAAPTEAFF. DNA of the CDR3: TGTGCCAGCTTGGAGACGGCCGCACCGACTGAAGCTTTCTTT.

The V call is TRBV28, the J call TRBJ2-1; 8 positions agree with TRBD1. CDR1 is MDHEN, CDR2 SYDVKM, per germline. The CDR3 has 17 residues. J was trimmed by 5 bases and V by 5 bases; bases with no gene match: 14. CDR3 loop: CASSLGSNVQGDNEQFF. The CDR3 nucleotides read TGTGCCAGCAGTCTAGGATCCAATGTACAGGGGGACAATGAGCAGTTCTTC.

This chain connects TRBV5-1 to TRBJ2-5; TRBD2 aligns across 10 bases. The CDR3 is 16 amino acids. Germline trimming cut 0 bases from V and 2 bases from J; bases unmatched to any gene: 4. The germline V gene has CDR1 SGHRS and CDR2 YFSETQ. The CDR3 protein is CASSLGASGSQETQYF. In DNA, the CDR3 is TGCGCCAGCAGCTTGGGGGCTAGCGGGAGTCAAGAGACCCAGTACTTC.

V usage is TRBV5-1 and J usage is TRBJ2-7; no reliable D call. Germline assignment: CDR1 SGHRS and CDR2 YFSETQ. The ends were cut back, 2 bases at V and 3 bases at J, with 18 bases in the middle. This CDR3 has 16 amino acids. CDR3 sequence reads: CASSFFPGERSYEQYF. CDR3 bases: TGCGCCAGCAGCTTTTTCCCTGGAGAGAGGAGCTACGAGCAGTACTTC. Filled out from reference TRBV5-1 and TRBJ2-7, the complete variable domain reads KAGVTQTPRYLIKTRGQQVTLSCSPISGHRSVSWYQQTPGQGLQFLFEYFSETQRNKGNFPGRFSGRQFSNSRSEMNVSTLELGDSALYLCASSFFPGERSYEQYFGPGTRLTVT.

The chain recombines TRBV29-1 with TRBJ2-3; TRBD1 matches at 10 bases. CDR3 length equals 19 residues. CDR1 and CDR2 (germline): SQVTM, ANQGSEA. Unmatched junction bases numbered 15, after V lost 0 bases and J lost 3 bases. The CDR3 protein is CSVEDLSTGGEVLTDTQYF. The CDR3, as DNA: TGCAGCGTTGAAGATCTTTCGACAGGGGGCGAAGTTCTGACAGATACGCAGTATTTT.

CDR3 amino acids: CASSVSGSDSNQPQHF. For the CDR3, the DNA is TGTGCCAGCAGCGTCTCCGGGTCGGATAGCAATCAGCCCCAGCATTTT. The chain couples TRBV5-4 to TRBJ1-5; no clear D gene. This CDR3 contains 16 residues. V lost 4 bases, J lost 0 bases, and 14 bases lay in between. Germline CDR1 is SGHNT and CDR2 is YYREEE (reference sequence).

The V call is TRBV19, the J call TRBJ1-1; a possible D gene is TRBD1 (6 bases). Trimming removed 3 bases at V and 0 bases at J, with 17 bases between. The V gene's germline CDR1 is LNHDA and CDR2 SQIVND (reference sequence). The CDR3 has 17 amino acids. The CDR3 here is CASSISIRTVVNTEAFF. CDR3 nucleotide sequence: TGTGCCAGTAGTATTTCGATAAGGACAGTGGTGAACACTGAAGCTTTCTTT.

CDR3 loop: CASSYPEGQVAYEQYF. In nucleotides, the CDR3 is TGTGCCAGCAGTTACCCGGAAGGACAGGTCGCCTACGAGCAGTACTTC. The chain recombines TRBV6-2 or TRBV6-3 with TRBJ2-7; 7 bases agree with TRBD1. Germline lookup yields CDR1 MNHEY and CDR2 SVGEGT. Trimming at V came to 2 bases and at J to 2 bases, leaving 9 bases not matched to a gene. The CDR3 loop spans 16 amino acids.

The chain joins TRBV2 to TRBJ1-1; TRBD1 matches 8 bases. Germline V gene data show CDR1 as SNHLY and CDR2 as FYNNEI. The CDR3 covers 14 residues. Losses at the gene ends were 6 bases for V and 1 base for J; bases not matched to a gene: 4. In nucleotides, the CDR3 is TGTGCCAGCAGAATGGGACAGGCGAACACTGAAGCTTTCTTT. As protein: CASRMGQANTEAFF.

This sequence joins TRBV6-5 and TRBJ2-5, with TRBD2 as a possible D gene (5 bases). The germline gives CDR1 MNHEY, CDR2 SVGAGI. CDR3 length equals 14 residues. V was cut by 4 bases and J by 0 bases, with 9 bases left in between. This chain's CDR3 is CASSSREHQETQYF. The CDR3 coding sequence is TGTGCCAGCAGTTCCCGGGAACACCAAGAGACCCAGTACTTC.